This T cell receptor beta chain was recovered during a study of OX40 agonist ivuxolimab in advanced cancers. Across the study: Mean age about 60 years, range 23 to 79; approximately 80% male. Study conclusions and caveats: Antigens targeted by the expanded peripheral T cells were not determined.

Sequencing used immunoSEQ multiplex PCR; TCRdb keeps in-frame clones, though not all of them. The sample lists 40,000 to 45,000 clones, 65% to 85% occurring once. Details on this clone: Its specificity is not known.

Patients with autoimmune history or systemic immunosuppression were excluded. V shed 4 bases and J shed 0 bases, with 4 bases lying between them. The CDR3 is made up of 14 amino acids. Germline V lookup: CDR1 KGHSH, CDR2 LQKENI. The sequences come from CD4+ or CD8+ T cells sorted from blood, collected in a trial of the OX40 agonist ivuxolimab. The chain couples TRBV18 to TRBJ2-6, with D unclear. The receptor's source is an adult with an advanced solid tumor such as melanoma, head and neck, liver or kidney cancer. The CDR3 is CASSHSSGANVLTF. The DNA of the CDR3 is TGTGCCAGCTCACACAGCTCTGGGGCCAACGTCCTGACTTTC.